Shown below are 27 T cell receptor beta chains from a single sample sequenced in a study of blood T cell repertoires in COVID-19. TCRdb keeps only in-frame clones here, not all; method: immunoSEQ multiplex PCR. The table shows 130,000 or so clones, with about four fifths occurring only once. Specimen: PBMCs or T cells enriched from blood (not recorded which). The receptors stem from a man in his forties or fifties who had recovered from COVID-19.

The chain employs TRBV9 and TRBJ1-4; D is ambiguous. Trimming took 4 bases from V and 0 from J, leaving 13 bases between them. Germline CDR1 and CDR2: SGDLS and YYNGEE. CDR3 length: 16 amino acids. CDR3 DNA: TGTGCCAGCAGCACCTCCGCGATAGCAACTAATGAAAAACTGTTTTTT. Translating it yields CASSTSAIATNEKLFF.

The rearrangement links TRBV6-2 or TRBV6-3 to TRBJ2-3; D may be TRBD2 (5 bases). Between the trimmed V and J ends, which lost 5 bases and 1 base, there was a span of 16 bases. Germline CDR1 reads MNHEY; CDR2 reads SVGEGT. This CDR3 has 16 residues. CDR3 in amino acids: CASSPRALAGTDTQYF. CDR3 DNA sequence: TGTGCCAGCAGTCCGCGGGCGTTAGCCGGCACAGATACGCAGTATTTT.

This clone was detected once. This chain links TRBV7-9 with TRBJ1-2; the match to TRBD1 covers 12 bases. Trimming cost V 1 base and J 4 bases; bases outside gene matches: 4. The germline V gene has CDR1 SEHNR and CDR2 FQNEAQ (reference sequence). The CDR3 runs 16 residues. The CDR3 protein is CASSLVGTGGSYGYTF. CDR3 nucleotides: TGTGCCAGCAGCTTAGTCGGGACAGGGGGCAGCTATGGCTACACCTTC.

The rearrangement uses TRBV3-1 (or the pseudogene TRBV3-2) and TRBJ2-5; 14 bases are a match to TRBD2. V trimming: 0 bases; J trimming: 4 bases; junction bases outside the gene matches: 10. Germline CDR1 and CDR2: LGHDT and YNNKEL (reference sequence). The CDR3 extends over 19 amino acids. CDR3 DNA sequence: TGTGCCAGCAGCCAAGATTTTAGGACTAGCGGGGGGAGGGGAGAGACCCAGTACTTC. Its translation is CASSQDFRTSGGRGETQYF.

The chain couples TRBV4-3 to TRBJ2-7; D uncertain. CDR3 length: 17 amino acids. V was trimmed by 0 bases and J by 0 bases, leaving 15 bases between them. Germline V gives CDR1 LGHNA, CDR2 YSLEER. CDR3 bases: TGCGCCAGCAGCCAAGACCCGACTGATCGCAGCTCCTACGAGCAGTACTTC. Encoded protein: CASSQDPTDRSSYEQYF.

The V gene is TRBV2, the J gene TRBJ2-5, with 7 bases identical to TRBD1. The CDR3 covers 14 residues. J gave up 2 bases and V 6 bases, and 6 bases lay outside the gene matches. The germline V gene has CDR1 SNHLY and CDR2 FYNNEI. The CDR3, as DNA: TGTGCCAGCAGAGCAGGGGGTGGTCAAGAGACCCAGTACTTC. Residues: CASRAGGGQETQYF.

The table lists this clone with a few counts. The rearrangement links TRBV5-4 to TRBJ1-2; TRBD1 matches at 9 bases. Germline CDR1 reads SGHNT; CDR2 reads YYREEE (reference sequence). The V and J ends lost 0 bases and 7 bases, in that order; junction bases with no gene match: 4. The CDR3 covers 14 residues. The CDR3, as DNA: TGTGCCAGCAGCTTGGCTGGGACAGGGTTTGGCTACACCTTC. Protein: CASSLAGTGFGYTF.

This clone was counted a single time. The rearrangement links TRBV7-2 to TRBJ1-2; D perhaps matches TRBD1 (6 bases). The V and J ends lost 1 base and 4 bases respectively, with 10 bases between them. The germline CDR1 and CDR2 sequences are SGHTA and FQGNSA. The CDR3 has 14 residues. The CDR3 loop reads CASSLETGPYGYTF. The CDR3 DNA reads as TGTGCCAGCAGCTTAGAGACAGGACCCTATGGCTACACCTTC. The whole variable domain, remainder taken from reference TRBV7-2 and TRBJ1-2, is GAGVSQSPSNKVTEKGKDVELRCDPISGHTALYWYRQSLGQGLEFLIYFQGNSAPDKSGLPSDRFSAERTGGSVSTLTIQRTQQEDSAVYLCASSLETGPYGYTFGSGTRLTVV.

In this sample, this clone turned up a few times. This sequence joins TRBV5-6 and TRBJ1-2, with TRBD1 matching over 9 bases. Germline trimming cut 5 bases from V and 5 bases from J; bases unmatched to any gene: 7. CDR1 SGHDT and CDR2 YYEEEE come from the germline V gene. This CDR3 comprises 14 residues. The CDR3 coding sequence is TGTGCCAGCAGGTGGGGGACAGGGATTTATGGCTACACCTTC. Translating it yields CASRWGTGIYGYTF. The complete variable domain, with remaining parts taken from reference TRBV5-6 and TRBJ1-2, reads DAGVTQSPTHLIKTRGQQVTLRCSPKSGHDTVSWYQQALGQGPQFIFQYYEEEERQRGNFPDRFSGHQFPNYSSELNVNALLLGDSALYLCASRWGTGIYGYTFGSGTRLTVV.

The chain is built from TRBV6-1 and TRBJ2-7; no definite D call. The CDR3 is 14 residues long. Looked up from germline, CDR1 is MNHNS and CDR2 is SASEGT. Trimming stripped 2 bases from V and 0 bases from J, with 8 bases between. CDR3 sequence reads: CASSEPLFSYEQYF. The DNA of the CDR3 is TGTGCCAGCAGTGAACCCCTCTTCTCCTACGAGCAGTACTTC.

This chain connects TRBV5-4 to TRBJ1-2; 7 bases align to TRBD1. The junction had 9 bases not matched to a gene; V was cut back by 0 bases and J by 4 bases. The CDR3 has 16 amino acids. Germline V lookup: CDR1 SGHNT, CDR2 YYREEE (reference sequence). The CDR3, as DNA: TGTGCCAGCAGCTTGGGGGGCCTACAGGGGACCTATGGCTACACCTTC. This translates into CASSLGGLQGTYGYTF.

This sequence joins TRBV5-8 and TRBJ1-2, with a possible D match to TRBD1 (6 bases). Germline CDR1 reads SGHTS; CDR2 reads YDEGEE. This CDR3 comprises 14 residues. The ends were cut back, 4 bases at V and 4 bases at J, with 14 bases in the middle. CDR3 nucleotides: TGTGCCAGCAGCGAAAGGACAGCAAGCTATGGCTACACCTTC. Protein sequence: CASSERTASYGYTF.

The CDR3 loop is CASSPRTAANEKLFF. CDR3 DNA: TGTGCCAGCAGCCCTCGGACAGCCGCTAATGAAAAACTGTTTTTT. V and J are TRBV11-2 and TRBJ1-4; D may be TRBD1 (6 bases). Germline CDR1 SGHAT, CDR2 FQNNGV. Trimming stripped 5 bases from V and 3 bases from J, with 13 bases between. The CDR3 extends over 15 amino acids.

V gene TRBV7-3 combines with J gene TRBJ2-1; tentative D call: TRBD1 (5 bases). V was clipped by 5 bases and J by 4 bases, with 15 bases between them. This CDR3 is built from 15 residues. Germline CDR1 SGHTA, CDR2 FQGTGA. CDR3 in amino acids: CASSVTRAPYNEQFF. CDR3 bases: TGTGCCAGCAGCGTTACCAGGGCACCGTACAATGAGCAGTTCTTC.

This chain links TRBV11-3 with TRBJ2-3, with 8 nucleotides matching TRBD2. The junction had 8 bases not matched to a gene; V was cut back by 5 bases and J by 1 base. The CDR3 covers 16 residues. Germline assignment: CDR1 SGHNT and CDR2 YENEEA. The chain's CDR3 is CASSLGELAGTDTQYF. The CDR3 DNA reads as TGTGCCAGCAGCCTGGGGGAACTAGCGGGCACAGATACGCAGTATTTT.

J is TRBJ1-5 and V is TRBV7-2; D unresolved. Looked up from germline, CDR1 is SGHTA and CDR2 is FQGNSA. V was shortened by 2 bases and J by 5 bases, with 13 bases between the two germline ends. This CDR3 has 15 residues. The CDR3 nucleotides are TGTGCCAGCAGCTTAAATAAGGGAGCGGATCAGCCCCAGCATTTT. Translation: CASSLNKGADQPQHF.

This chain uses TRBV14 with TRBJ2-3, with 8 bases that match TRBD2. V gave up 4 bases and J gave up 0 bases; unmatched junction bases: 6. The germline V gene has CDR1 SGHDN and CDR2 FVKESK. CDR3 length: 16 amino acids. The CDR3 nucleotides read TGTGCCAGCAGCCTAAATAGCGGGGCTAGCACAGATACGCAGTATTTT. Its translation: CASSLNSGASTDTQYF.

This clone was observed a single time. The chain recombines TRBV5-1 with TRBJ2-3, with TRBD2 matching 8 bases. Unmatched junction bases numbered 13, after V lost 6 bases and J lost 4 bases. Germline CDR1 and CDR2: SGHRS and YFSETQ. The CDR3 loop spans 16 amino acids. CDR3 protein: CASNFRSGGGADTQYF. The DNA for the CDR3 is TGCGCCAGCAACTTTCGGAGCGGGGGAGGCGCAGATACGCAGTATTTT.

Here the CDR3 DNA reads TGTGCCAGCTCACCACCGAGTAATGAGCAGTTCTTC. This gives the protein CASSPPSNEQFF. The rearrangement joins TRBV18 to TRBJ2-1; D not resolved. Germline V lookup: CDR1 KGHSH, CDR2 LQKENI. V lost 0 bases and J 7 bases, leaving 4 bases between the germline ends. The CDR3 is made up of 12 amino acids.

CDR3 sequence reads: CASSINAGQINEKLFF. The CDR3 DNA reads TGCGCCAGCAGCATCAACGCGGGACAGATTAATGAAAAACTGTTTTTT. This chain connects TRBV5-1 to TRBJ1-4; 7 bases agree with TRBD1. In germline, CDR1 is SGHRS, CDR2 YFSETQ. The V gene end was trimmed by 4 bases and the J gene end by 4 bases; junction bases not matched to a gene: 10. The CDR3 sequence is 16 residues long.

The rearrangement joins TRBV6-6 to TRBJ2-1; TRBD2 matches 12 bases. In germline, CDR1 is MNHNY, CDR2 SVGAGI (reference sequence). The CDR3 length is 14 residues. V shed 6 bases, J shed 10 bases, and the junction held 7 bases outside the gene matches. This chain's CDR3 is CASSSAGLAGEQFF. In nucleotides, the CDR3 is TGTGCCAGCAGCTCGGCCGGACTAGCGGGGGAGCAGTTCTTC.

V and J are TRBV6-5 and TRBJ1-5, with 8 bases matching TRBD1. The CDR3 length is 14 residues. Germline CDR1 is MNHEY and CDR2 is SVGAGI. J gave up 6 bases and V 4 bases, and 5 bases lay outside the gene matches. The chain's CDR3 is CASSSHTGGQPQHF. The CDR3 DNA sequence: TGTGCCAGCAGTTCCCACACAGGGGGTCAGCCCCAGCATTTT.

The chain carries TRBV13 and TRBJ1-2; 9 bases map to TRBD1. J gave up 2 bases and V 0 bases, and 7 bases lay outside the gene matches. CDR3 length: 17 residues. The germline V gene has CDR1 PRHDT and CDR2 FYEKMQ (reference sequence). This chain's CDR3 is CASSLGGTGSLNYGYTF. In nucleotides, the CDR3 is TGTGCCAGCAGCTTAGGGGGGACAGGGAGCTTAAACTATGGCTACACCTTC. Looking up the rest from reference TRBV13 and TRBJ1-2 gives the full variable domain: AAGVIQSPRHLIKEKRETATLKCYPIPRHDTVYWYQQGPGQDPQFLISFYEKMQSDKGSIPDRFSAQQFSDYHSELNMSSLELGDSALYFCASSLGGTGSLNYGYTFGSGTRLTVV.

The J gene is TRBJ2-7, the V gene TRBV28; TRBD1 matches at 8 bases. There are 14 residues in the CDR3. J lost 5 bases, V lost 6 bases, and 9 bases had no gene match. The germline V gene has CDR1 MDHEN and CDR2 SYDVKM. The CDR3 here is CASRLAGGYDEQYF. The CDR3 bases are TGTGCCAGCAGGCTGGCAGGGGGCTACGACGAGCAGTACTTC. Using reference TRBV28 and TRBJ2-7 for the parts outside the CDR3, the full variable domain is DVKVTQSSRYLVKRTGEKVFLECVQDMDHENMFWYRQDPGLGLRLIYFSYDVKMKEKGDIPEGYSVSREKKERFSLILESASTNQTSMYLCASRLAGGYDEQYFGPGTRLTVT.

This sequence joins TRBV20-1 and TRBJ1-2, with TRBD1 identical over 9 bases. Germline V gene data show CDR1 as DFQATT and CDR2 as SNEGSKA (reference sequence). CDR3 length equals 13 residues. V lost 3 bases to trimming and J lost 7 bases; unmatched junction nucleotides: 6. The CDR3 loop is CSASGTGPGGYTF. The CDR3 region has the DNA TGCAGTGCTAGTGGGACAGGGCCCGGTGGCTACACCTTC.

The genes are TRBV13 and TRBJ2-5; D unclear. Germline-derived CDR1 and CDR2 are PRHDT and FYEKMQ (reference sequence). Trimming left V 1 base short and J 4 bases short, with 4 bases between. The CDR3 covers 12 residues. The CDR3 reads CASSLDGETQYF. CDR3 in DNA: TGTGCCAGCAGCTTAGACGGAGAGACCCAGTACTTC.

The rearrangement uses TRBV14 and TRBJ2-1; no firm D call. The CDR3 is 15 residues long. CDR1 SGHDN and CDR2 FVKESK come from the germline V gene. V lost 1 base, J lost 9 bases, and 16 bases lay in between. The CDR3 coding sequence is TGTGCCAGCAGCCAAGTTGCGCTCGGGTTGGGTGAGCAGTTCTTC. Protein sequence: CASSQVALGLGEQFF.